The present TCR beta chain was sequenced within a study of tumor-infiltrating lymphocytes in primary liver carcinoma. Starting material for RNA and DNA co-extraction consisted of about 20-30 mg of unsorted bulk tissue. HBV chronically infected the treatment-naive patients. In this sample, this clonotype turned up a few times. Its target is unknown. At one end, the junction sequence differs from germline, possibly due to a read error. The germline V gene encodes CDR1 SQVTM and CDR2 ANQGSEA. There are 15 residues in the CDR3. Total RNA amounting to around 450 ng was the source from which TCR beta cDNA was made with a constant-region primer. Slightly modified ARM-PCR, run as three nested multiplex PCR rounds, produced the TCR beta libraries. Primers for the first two PCR rounds were TRBV1-TRBV30 forward primers and a C-beta reverse primer (about 10 cycles per round). TCRdb processed the multiplex PCR reads anew with MiXCR; each CDR3 protein has one entry. The repertoire holds approximately 190,000 distinct CDR3 sequences, with 85% as singletons.

Study observations and caveats: Present in all five tumor regions were only about 7.5-24% of the top clones.

The sample was tumor tissue from primary liver carcinoma. The chain combines TRBV29-1 with TRBJ2-6; maybe TRBD2 (6 bases). This receptor was obtained from a man aged 35 to 55 with primary liver carcinoma and hepatitis B virus infection. The CDR3 here is CSVELGGSGTNVLTF. The CDR3 DNA follows: TGCAGCGTTGAATTGGGGGGATCTGGGACCAACGTCCTGACTTTC.